The 32 T cell receptor beta chains below all came from one sample that was sequenced in a study of blood T cells in healthy people across ages. Combining a sample-barcoded 5' primer with a J-beta primer mix, a second PCR ran for roughly 6 to 11 cycles. TCRdb called the 5' RACE reads again in MiXCR, with one record for every CDR3 protein. The profile shows approximately 960,000 distinct CDR3 sequences, about 27% of them singletons. These data were also reused for a study on T cells of mothers and their children.

Sequencing was carried out using blood. Every receptor here comes from a woman aged 40 to 50 in good health.

In the case of this clonotype: This may stem from a read error, because a much larger clone lies one nucleotide away. The CDR3, as DNA: TGTGCTAGTGGTACCGGCGTGGCTAGCGAGTACAATGAGCAGTACTTC. Translated: CASGTGVASEYNEQYF. J is TRBJ2-7 and V is TRBV12-5; D may be TRBD2 (6 bases). With 5 bases removed from V and 7 bases from J, the gap between germline ends came to 24 bases. CDR1 is LGHNT, CDR2 FRNRAP, per germline. This CDR3 region has 16 residues. Variable domain in full (rest from reference TRBV12-5 and TRBJ2-7): DARVTQTPRHKVTEMGQEVTMRCQPILGHNTVFWYRQTMMQGLELLAYFRNRAPLDDSGMPKDRFSAEMPDATLATLKIQPSEPRDSAVYFCASGTGVASEYNEQYFGPGTRLTVT.

V gene TRBV20-1 combines with J gene TRBJ1-4, with a weak D call TRBD1 (5 bases). The germline V and J ends were trimmed by 4 bases and 0 bases, with 6 bases remaining between them. Germline V gene data show CDR1 as DFQATT and CDR2 as SNEGSKA (reference sequence). This CDR3 comprises 13 residues. The CDR3 DNA reads TGCAGTGCTACAGGGTCAACTAATGAAAAACTGTTTTTT. Translating it yields CSATGSTNEKLFF.

Only one count was recorded for this clonotype. The chain has TRBV12-3 or TRBV12-4 and TRBJ1-1; D is ambiguous. The ends were cut back, 6 bases at V and 8 bases at J, with 16 bases in the middle. The CDR3 is 13 amino acids. Here the CDR3 reads CASRYNLRTEAFF. CDR3 DNA sequence: TGTGCCAGCAGATATAACTTGAGGACGGAAGCTTTCTTT.

This clonotype has a handful of counts. The chain couples TRBV24-1 to TRBJ2-7; D not resolved. CDR1 and CDR2 (germline): KGHDR, SFDVKD. This CDR3 region has 13 residues. The V end was cut by 1 base, the J end by 6 bases, with 9 bases between. The chain's CDR3 is CATSDLRVGEQYF. The CDR3 region has the DNA TGTGCCACCAGTGATTTACGAGTGGGCGAGCAGTACTTC.

This clonotype has at least ten counts. This chain connects TRBV9 to TRBJ2-7; D is unclear. CDR3 length: 15 residues. Germline CDR1 is SGDLS and CDR2 is YYNGEE. V lost 0 bases to trimming and J lost 5 bases, with 15 bases between them. CDR3 sequence: CASSVGYPEAHEQYF. The CDR3 bases are TGTGCCAGCAGCGTAGGGTACCCCGAGGCCCACGAGCAGTACTTC. Based on the CDR3 plus reference TRBV9 and TRBJ2-7, the full variable domain is DSGVTQTPKHLITATGQRVTLRCSPRSGDLSVYWYQQSLDQGLQFLIQYYNGEERAKGNILERFSAQQFPDLHSELNLSSLELGDSALYFCASSVGYPEAHEQYFGPGTRLTVT.

The sample holds many counts of this clonotype. This sequence joins TRBV6-6 and TRBJ2-7; TRBD1 or TRBD2 may be the D gene (7 bases each). Deletions cut 3 bases from V and 4 bases from J, with 13 bases between. The CDR3 is 14 residues long. The germline CDR1 and CDR2 sequences are MNHNY and SVGAGI (reference sequence). This CDR3 reads CASSYVRGGYEQYF. The CDR3 DNA is TGTGCCAGCAGTTATGTCAGGGGGGGTTACGAGCAGTACTTC.

This clonotype was counted many times. The chain employs TRBV20-1 and TRBJ2-7, with 7 positions matching TRBD1. In germline, CDR1 is DFQATT, CDR2 SNEGSKA (reference sequence). J lost 1 base, V lost 3 bases, and 9 bases had no gene match. The CDR3 is 15 residues long. CDR3 DNA sequence: TGCAGTGCTAGCCCTTACGGGACAGTTTCCTACGAGCAGTACTTC. Translated: CSASPYGTVSYEQYF.

In this sample, this clonotype turned up many times. This sequence joins TRBV12-5 and TRBJ1-5, with a weak D call TRBD1 (5 bases). Trimming removed 4 bases from V and 3 bases from J, with 22 bases in between. The CDR3 is 18 amino acids. Germline CDR1 and CDR2: LGHNT and FRNRAP. The CDR3 loop is CASGSPPRGSRVNQPQHF. The CDR3 DNA is TGTGCTAGTGGTTCTCCACCCCGGGGCAGCCGTGTCAATCAGCCCCAGCATTTT.

This clonotype has at least ten counts. CDR3 protein: CASSRPVDNEQFF. In nucleotides, the CDR3 is TGCGCCAGCAGCAGACCAGTAGACAATGAGCAGTTCTTC. This chain links TRBV5-1 with TRBJ2-1; D not certain. Between the trimmed V and J ends, which lost 4 bases and 5 bases, there was a span of 10 bases. The CDR3 covers 13 residues. The germline V gene encodes CDR1 SGHRS and CDR2 YFSETQ.

This clonotype was seen more than once but under ten times. This chain uses TRBV3-1 with TRBJ1-5, with 10 bases identical to TRBD1. The CDR3 is made up of 19 amino acids. CDR1 and CDR2 from the germline V gene are LGHDT and YNNKEL (reference sequence). The J segment lost 0 bases and the V segment lost 4 bases, leaving 12 bases of the junction unmatched. CDR3 DNA sequence: TGTGCCAGCAGCCGACCGGGACAGGGGCCAGAATATAGCAATCAGCCCCAGCATTTT. It specifies CASSRPGQGPEYSNQPQHF.

In its sample, this clonotype was seen a few times. A clone one base away is much larger, so this may be a read error. This chain uses TRBV24-1 with TRBJ2-7, with D unclear. This CDR3 contains 11 residues. Germline V gene data show CDR1 as KGHDR and CDR2 as SFDVKD. V gave up 2 bases and J gave up 5 bases, with 3 bases separating them. The CDR3 is CATSDWDEQYF. CDR3 bases: TGTGCCACCAGTGATTGGGACGAGCAGTACTTC.

This clonotype was seen only once. A read error is possible here, since a much larger clone lies one base away. This chain uses TRBV4-1 with TRBJ2-7; TRBD2 agrees at 9 bases. The CDR3 totals 16 residues. V shed 4 bases and J 0 bases; nucleotides not matched to a gene: 7. Germline loops: CDR1 MGHRA, CDR2 YSYEKL. CDR3 in amino acids: CASSLGLARGSYEQYF. CDR3 nucleotide sequence: TGCGCCAGCAGCCTCGGACTAGCGAGGGGCTCCTACGAGCAGTACTTC.

This clonotype was seen repeatedly, ten times or more. The V call is TRBV2, the J call TRBJ2-3, with no clear D. Per germline, CDR1 SNHLY and CDR2 FYNNEI. Trimming cost V 4 bases and J 0 bases, with 11 bases left between them. The CDR3 runs to 15 residues. CDR3 protein: CASSVEATSTDTQYF. CDR3 DNA sequence: TGTGCCAGCAGTGTAGAGGCTACTAGCACAGATACGCAGTATTTT.

A remark on this clonotype: A much larger clone differs by one base, so this may be a read error. The V and J genes are TRBV20-1 and TRBJ2-5; 7 nucleotides line up with TRBD2. Germline lookup yields CDR1 DFQATT and CDR2 SNEGSKA (reference sequence). The V segment lost 1 base and the J segment 3 bases; nucleotides outside the gene matches: 2. The CDR3 sequence is 13 residues long. The CDR3, as DNA: TGCAGTGCTAGAGTTGGGGGGGAAGAGACCCAGTACTTC. Protein: CSARVGGEETQYF.

The chain links TRBV9 to TRBJ1-6; D ambiguous. Between the trimmed V and J ends, which lost 7 bases and 1 base, there was a span of 6 bases. Germline assignment: CDR1 SGDLS and CDR2 YYNGEE. The CDR3 covers 13 residues. This CDR3 reads CASALSYNSPLHF. CDR3 DNA: TGTGCCAGCGCACTTTCCTATAATTCACCCCTCCACTTT. The whole variable domain, remainder taken from reference TRBV9 and TRBJ1-6, is DSGVTQTPKHLITATGQRVTLRCSPRSGDLSVYWYQQSLDQGLQFLIQYYNGEERAKGNILERFSAQQFPDLHSELNLSSLELGDSALYFCASALSYNSPLHFGNGTRLTVT.

The J gene is TRBJ2-1, the V gene TRBV6-2 or TRBV6-3; 7 bases agree with TRBD2. The DNA end is more similar to TRBJ2-7, so the J call may be wrong. From germline, CDR1 is MNHEY and CDR2 SVGEGT. The CDR3 has 15 residues. CDR3 loop: CASSGREDLYNEQYF. The CDR3 DNA reads as TGTGCCAGCAGTGGCCGGGAGGACCTTTACAATGAGCAGTACTTC.

This clonotype showed up many times. The chain couples TRBV12-3 or TRBV12-4 to TRBJ1-2, with TRBD1 identical over 8 bases. J was trimmed by 2 bases and V by 5 bases; bases with no gene match: 4. The CDR3 is 14 residues long. As DNA, the CDR3 is TGTGCCAGCAGTCCGGACAGGGCGAACTATGGCTACACCTTC. As protein: CASSPDRANYGYTF.

This clonotype was recorded a few times. This chain joins TRBV7-3 and TRBJ2-1; 10 bases are a match to TRBD1. Trimming cost V 1 base and J 9 bases; bases outside gene matches: 9. Germline values: CDR1 SGHTA, CDR2 FQGTGA. The CDR3 consists of 16 residues. The CDR3 DNA is TGTGCCAGCAGCTTAAGGACCGGGACAGGGGCTGGTGAGCAGTTCTTC. Translated, it gives CASSLRTGTGAGEQFF.

In this sample, this clonotype turned up a few times. The J gene is TRBJ2-7, the V gene TRBV6-5; perhaps TRBD2 as D (6 bases). The ends were cut back, 5 bases at V and 1 base at J, with 15 bases in the middle. Per germline, CDR1 MNHEY and CDR2 SVGAGI. CDR3 length: 15 residues. CDR3 residues: CASSRGTPSSYEQYF. As DNA, the CDR3 is TGTGCCAGCAGTCGCGGGACTCCTTCTTCCTACGAGCAGTACTTC.

This clonotype has ten or more counts. V gene TRBV4-3 combines with J gene TRBJ2-5, with 11 bases identical to TRBD2. Germline CDR1 reads LGHNA; CDR2 reads YSLEER. CDR3 size: 18 residues. V shed 3 bases and J 1 base; nucleotides not matched to a gene: 10. This chain's CDR3 is CASSQAPASGGSQETQYF. CDR3 DNA sequence: TGCGCCAGCAGCCAGGCCCCGGCTAGCGGGGGGTCCCAAGAGACCCAGTACTTC.

This chain links TRBV24-1 with TRBJ2-1, with 8 bases aligning to TRBD2. The J segment lost 7 bases and the V segment lost 5 bases, leaving 9 bases of the junction unmatched. Germline CDR1 reads KGHDR; CDR2 reads SFDVKD. There are 15 residues in the CDR3. The CDR3 region is CATSGLAGSANEQFF. CDR3 sequence (DNA): TGTGCCACCAGTGGTTTAGCGGGGTCAGCTAATGAGCAGTTCTTC.

As concerns this clonotype: This may stem from a read error, because a much larger clone lies one nucleotide away. CDR3 loop: CSVGDSYERYF. The CDR3 nucleotides are TGCAGCGTTGGGGACAGCTACGAGCGGTACTTC. The V gene is TRBV29-1, the J gene TRBJ2-5; 7 nucleotides match TRBD1. The CDR3 is 11 residues long. V lost 4 bases, J lost 13 bases, and 9 bases stayed unmatched. From germline, CDR1 is SQVTM and CDR2 ANQGSEA.

Comment on this clonotype: One base away lies a much larger clone, so this may be a sequencing read error. The chain couples TRBV11-2 to TRBJ1-6; D is uncertain. Germline-derived CDR1 and CDR2 are SGHAT and FQNNGV. CDR3 length: 19 amino acids. The CDR3 protein is CASGLETQRGAWDNSPLHF. The CDR3 nucleotides read TGTGCCAGCGGCTTAGAGACCCAGCGCGGTGCGTGGGATAATTCACCCCTCCACTTT.

This clonotype was found a few times. The rearrangement links TRBV7-9 to TRBJ2-5, with TRBD2 matching over 11 bases. The germline V gene encodes CDR1 SEHNR and CDR2 FQNEAQ (reference sequence). The CDR3 sequence is 17 residues long. With V trimmed by 4 bases and J by 3 bases, 10 bases remained unmatched. In DNA form, the CDR3 reads TGTGCCAGCAGCTCCCCCGGGCTAGCGGGGGGCGAAGAGACCCAGTACTTC. It translates to CASSSPGLAGGEETQYF. The full variable domain, in which reference TRBV7-9 and TRBJ2-5 provide the parts outside the CDR3, is DTGVSQNPRHKITKRGQNVTFRCDPISEHNRLYWYRQTLGQGPEFLTYFQNEAQLEKSRLLSDRFSAERPKGSFSTLEIQRTEQGDSAMYLCASSSPGLAGGEETQYFGPGTRLLVL.

Notes on this clonotype: A much larger clone differs from this one at a single base, so this may be a read error. This chain connects TRBV9 to TRBJ1-2, with 8 bases identical to TRBD1. This CDR3 region has 15 residues. The V gene's germline CDR1 is SGDLS and CDR2 YYNGEE. V shed 0 bases and J 8 bases; nucleotides not matched to a gene: 9. CDR3: CASSVGRTGTGGYTF. As DNA, the CDR3 is TGTGCCAGCAGCGTAGGCAGGACAGGGACGGGAGGCTACACCTTC. Together with reference TRBV9 and TRBJ1-2, the CDR3 gives the full variable domain: DSGVTQTPKHLITATGQRVTLRCSPRSGDLSVYWYQQSLDQGLQFLIQYYNGEERAKGNILERFSAQQFPDLHSELNLSSLELGDSALYFCASSVGRTGTGGYTFGSGTRLTVV.

A note on this clonotype: An end of the junction differs from the germline gene, which may be a read error. This chain connects TRBV6-5 to TRBJ1-1; 7 nucleotides agree with TRBD1. CDR1 is MNHEY, CDR2 SVGAGI, per germline. The CDR3 contains 12 residues. DNA of the CDR3: TGTGCCGGCAGATACCGGGACAGAGAAGCTTTCTTT. This gives the protein CAGRYRDREAFF.

Ten or more counts support this clonotype. The rearrangement uses TRBV4-2 and TRBJ2-5, with D possibly matching TRBD2 (5 bases). Germline CDR1 is LGHNA and CDR2 is YNFKEQ. There are 14 residues in the CDR3. V was cut by 1 base and J by 4 bases, with 10 bases left in between. The CDR3 protein is CASSQASSGETQYF. In DNA form, the CDR3 reads TGTGCCAGCAGCCAAGCCTCCAGCGGAGAGACCCAGTACTTC.

This clonotype was seen many times. The chain combines TRBV20-1 with TRBJ2-1; no clear D gene. This CDR3 comprises 15 residues. Trimming left V 0 bases short and J 2 bases short, with 11 bases between. Germline V CDR1 and CDR2: DFQATT, SNEGSKA (reference sequence). CDR3 sequence: CSAREAQRPYNEQFF. CDR3 coding DNA: TGCAGTGCTAGAGAAGCCCAGCGTCCCTACAATGAGCAGTTCTTC.

Worth noting for this clonotype: This sequence may be a read error, since a much larger clone differs from it by one base. The CDR3 sequence: CASSQDRGTYNEQYF. The DNA of the CDR3 is TGCGCCAGCAGCCAAGATCGAGGGACTTACAATGAGCAGTACTTC. The gene calls are TRBV4-3 and TRBJ2-1; D is perhaps TRBD2 (6 bases). The tail of the sequence fits TRBJ2-7 better, so the J call may be wrong. Germline assignment: CDR1 LGHNA and CDR2 YSLEER. There are 15 residues in the CDR3.

This clonotype was counted ten times or more. This sequence joins TRBV7-2 and TRBJ2-3, with D possibly being TRBD2 (6 bases). The germline V gene has CDR1 SGHTA and CDR2 FQGNSA. This CDR3 spans 12 amino acids. V was pared by 5 bases and J by 6 bases, with 9 bases between. For the CDR3, the DNA is TGTGCCAGCAGCCCCCTAGCGGATACGCAGTATTTT. Its protein product is CASSPLADTQYF.

The sample holds a few counts of this clonotype. V usage is TRBV7-2 and J usage is TRBJ2-2; D not certain. V lost 1 base and J lost 1, with 4 bases in between. CDR3 size: 14 residues. Germline V gene data show CDR1 as SGHTA and CDR2 as FQGNSA. This CDR3 is CASSLVWNTGELFF. CDR3 bases: TGTGCCAGCAGCTTAGTTTGGAACACCGGGGAGCTGTTTTTT.

CDR3 nucleotide sequence: TGTGCCAGCAGCCAGAACAGGGAAGGTGAAGCTTTCTTT. It yields the protein CASSQNREGEAFF. The gene calls are TRBV7-3 and TRBJ1-1; D perhaps matches TRBD1 (6 bases). Germline V lookup: CDR1 SGHTA, CDR2 FQGTGA. This CDR3 has 13 amino acids. Trimming cost V 5 bases and J 7 bases, with 14 bases left between them.